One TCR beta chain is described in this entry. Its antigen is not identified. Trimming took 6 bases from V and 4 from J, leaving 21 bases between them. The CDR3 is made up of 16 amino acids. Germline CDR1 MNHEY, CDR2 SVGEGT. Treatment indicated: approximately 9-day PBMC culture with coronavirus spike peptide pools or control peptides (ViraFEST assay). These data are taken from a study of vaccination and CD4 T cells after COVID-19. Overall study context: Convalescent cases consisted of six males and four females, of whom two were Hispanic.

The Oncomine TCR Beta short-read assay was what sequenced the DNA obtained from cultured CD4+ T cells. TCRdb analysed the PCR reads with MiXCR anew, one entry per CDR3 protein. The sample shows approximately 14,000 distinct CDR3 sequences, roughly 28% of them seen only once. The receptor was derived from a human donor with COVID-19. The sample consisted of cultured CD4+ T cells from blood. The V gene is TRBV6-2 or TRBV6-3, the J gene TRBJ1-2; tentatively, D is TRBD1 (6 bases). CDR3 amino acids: CASSFTPGHARYGYTF. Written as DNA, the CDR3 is TGTGCCAGCAGCTTCACCCCGGGACACGCACGCTATGGCTACACCTTC.